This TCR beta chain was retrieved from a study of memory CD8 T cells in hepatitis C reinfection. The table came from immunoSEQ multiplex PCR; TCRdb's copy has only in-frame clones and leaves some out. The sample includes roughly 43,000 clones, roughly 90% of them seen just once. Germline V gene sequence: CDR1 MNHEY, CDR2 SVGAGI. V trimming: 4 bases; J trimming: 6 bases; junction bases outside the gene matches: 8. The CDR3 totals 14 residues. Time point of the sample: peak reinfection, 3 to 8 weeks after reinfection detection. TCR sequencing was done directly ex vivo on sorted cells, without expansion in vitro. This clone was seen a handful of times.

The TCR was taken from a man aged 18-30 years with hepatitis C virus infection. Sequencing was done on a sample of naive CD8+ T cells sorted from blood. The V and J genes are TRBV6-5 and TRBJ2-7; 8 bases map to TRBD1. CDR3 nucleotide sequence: TGTGCCAGCAGTTGGGGGACAGGCTTTGGCGAGCAGTACTTC. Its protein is CASSWGTGFGEQYF.